Following are 11 T cell receptor beta chains from one sample sequenced in a study of radiation and T cells in renal cell carcinoma. Sequencing was performed with immunoSEQ multiplex PCR; in TCRdb, only in-frame clones are kept and a portion is missing. The sample holds fewer than 200,000 clones, roughly nine tenths seen once. Time point described: blood 4 weeks post-SBRT, at nephrectomy. The treatment here: 15 Gy SBRT to primary tumor, nephrectomy 4 weeks later. Sequencing was performed on blood, taken from a patient whose treatment included radiotherapy and nephrectomy. Source of these receptors: a woman aged 45-60 years with renal cell carcinoma.

J is TRBJ1-2 and V is TRBV11-2; D is ambiguous. CDR1 is SGHAT and CDR2 is FQNNGV in the germline V gene. The CDR3 totals 15 residues. The ends were cut back, 1 base at V and 2 bases at J, with 11 bases in the middle. CDR3 sequence: CASSLVGSRNYGYTF. CDR3 DNA sequence: TGTGCCAGCAGCTTAGTGGGCAGCCGCAACTATGGCTACACCTTC.

The chain combines TRBV6-5 with TRBJ1-5; possible D gene TRBD1, 6 bases. Germline V CDR1 and CDR2: MNHEY, SVGAGI. V was shortened by 5 bases and J by 6 bases, with 17 bases between the two germline ends. The CDR3 has 15 amino acids. The CDR3, as DNA: TGTGCCAGCAGTAGTCAACAGGGTATGCGTCAGCCCCAGCATTTT. Translating gives CASSSQQGMRQPQHF.

The chain uses TRBV29-1 and TRBJ1-1, with D uncertain. Trimming removed 4 bases at V and 3 bases at J, with 9 bases between. Germline V gives CDR1 SQVTM, CDR2 ANQGSEA. The CDR3 runs 12 residues. CDR3 residues: CSVAIADTEAFF. As DNA, the CDR3 is TGCAGCGTTGCAATTGCGGACACTGAAGCTTTCTTT.

The chain carries TRBV5-1 and TRBJ1-5; possibly TRBD1 for D (5 bases). The V and J ends lost 4 bases and 2 bases respectively, with 19 bases between them. This CDR3 contains 17 residues. The germline V gene encodes CDR1 SGHRS and CDR2 YFSETQ. The CDR3 spells CASSLGPRGIGNQPQHF. The CDR3 bases are TGCGCCAGCAGCCTTGGCCCCCGGGGGATCGGCAATCAGCCCCAGCATTTT.

This chain uses TRBV6-5 with TRBJ2-7; possibly TRBD2 for D (5 bases). CDR1 is MNHEY and CDR2 is SVGAGI in the germline V gene. CDR3 length: 12 amino acids. V lost 7 bases and J 2 bases, leaving 9 bases between the germline ends. The CDR3 nucleotides read TGTGCCAGCATGAGGGTTCCCTACGAGCAGTACTTC. Its translation is CASMRVPYEQYF.

The rearrangement uses TRBV7-9 and TRBJ1-2; D not certain. Trimming cost V 5 bases and J 2 bases, with 12 bases left between them. Germline-derived CDR1 and CDR2 are SEHNR and FQNEAQ (reference sequence). CDR3 length: 14 residues. This CDR3 reads CASSESTKNYGYTF. The CDR3 DNA reads TGTGCCAGCAGCGAGTCCACGAAGAACTATGGCTACACCTTC.

The chain uses TRBV11-3 and TRBJ2-2; 9 bases agree with TRBD1. V shed 4 bases, J shed 7 bases, and the junction held 4 bases outside the gene matches. The CDR3 consists of 14 residues. Germline CDR1 reads SGHNT; CDR2 reads YENEEA. The CDR3 protein is CASSSDRGIGELFF. The CDR3 nucleotides read TGTGCCAGCAGCTCGGACAGGGGAATCGGGGAGCTGTTTTTT.

The chain recombines TRBV30 with TRBJ1-2; 12 bases agree with TRBD1. The CDR3 totals 15 residues. The germline CDR1 and CDR2 sequences are GTSNPN and SVGIG (reference sequence). The trim removed 1 base at V and 4 bases at J, leaving 4 bases unmatched. The CDR3 reads CAWSAGTGGFYGYTF. In nucleotides, the CDR3 is TGTGCCTGGAGTGCCGGGACAGGGGGCTTCTATGGCTACACCTTC.

V usage is TRBV7-2 and J usage is TRBJ1-1; D call uncertain. Per germline, CDR1 SGHTA and CDR2 FQGNSA. The CDR3 contains 14 residues. V was pared by 0 bases and J by 7 bases, with 12 bases between. CDR3 nucleotides: TGTGCCAGCAGCTTAGCCTCGGCCCAGTTTGAAGCTTTCTTT. Protein sequence: CASSLASAQFEAFF.

The chain combines TRBV7-3 with TRBJ2-2, with 8 bases lining up with TRBD2. CDR1 is SGHTA, CDR2 FQGTGA, per germline. The length of the CDR3 is 16 residues. With 4 bases clipped from V and 1 base from J, the junction kept 5 bases outside the gene matches. CDR3 region: CASSSRGGLNTGELFF. CDR3 coding DNA: TGTGCCAGCAGCTCCCGCGGGGGGCTGAACACCGGGGAGCTGTTTTTT.

This chain joins TRBV30 and TRBJ2-3; D unresolved. Trimming stripped 2 bases from V and 5 bases from J, with 8 bases between. There are 12 residues in the CDR3. Germline V gene data show CDR1 as GTSNPN and CDR2 as SVGIG (reference sequence). CDR3 in amino acids: CAWSKIRDTQYF. DNA of the CDR3: TGTGCCTGGAGTAAAATCAGAGATACGCAGTATTTT.